The 15 T cell receptor beta chains below come from one sample, sequenced in a study of response to subunit inactivated influenza vaccine. TCRdb re-derived calls from the RT-PCR reads in MiXCR, one entry per CDR3 protein. The sample lists 550,000 to 650,000 distinct CDR3 sequences; roughly 12% were seen once. The material sequenced was PBMCs from blood, taken on the day of vaccination. The receptors originated from a man between 45 and 60 years old who received an inactivated influenza vaccine.

The chain employs TRBV12-5 and TRBJ1-2; a possible D gene is TRBD1 (5 bases). V lost 1 base and J 4 bases, leaving 10 bases between the germline ends. The germline V gene encodes CDR1 LGHNT and CDR2 FRNRAP. The CDR3 runs 14 residues. The chain's CDR3 is CASGLGVGGYGYTF. CDR3 nucleotides: TGTGCTAGTGGTTTGGGGGTCGGGGGCTATGGCTACACCTTC.

This clonotype was detected a few times. This chain connects TRBV2 to TRBJ2-5, with 7 bases matching TRBD2. After removal of 1 base from V and 5 bases from J, the junction contained 4 bases not matched to a gene. CDR1 is SNHLY and CDR2 is FYNNEI in the germline V gene. CDR3 length: 14 amino acids. This CDR3 is CASSEVTSIETQYF. CDR3 coding DNA: TGTGCCAGCAGTGAAGTGACTAGCATCGAGACCCAGTACTTC.

This clonotype was seen more than once but under ten times. V usage is TRBV7-2 and J usage is TRBJ2-7; D is undetermined. The V gene lost 0 bases and the J gene lost 3 bases, with 12 bases spanning the gap. The germline V gene has CDR1 SGHTA and CDR2 FQGNSA. The CDR3 is 15 residues long. The CDR3 reads CASSLAGWRGYEQYF. CDR3 DNA sequence: TGTGCCAGCAGCTTAGCGGGGTGGAGAGGCTACGAGCAGTACTTC.

Concerning this clonotype: Its ends do not fully match the called genes, so a read error is possible. V and J are TRBV2 and TRBJ2-3, with 15 bases fitting TRBD2. Germline assignment: CDR1 SNHLY and CDR2 FYNNEI. The CDR3 consists of 18 residues. The CDR3 region has the DNA TGTGCCCGCAGTCGGACTAGCGGGAGGGCCTCGGGCACAGATACGCAGTATTTT. Amino acids: CARSRTSGRASGTDTQYF.

This clonotype has ten or more counts. This chain connects TRBV29-1 to TRBJ2-5; no clear D. V was clipped by 4 bases and J by 0 bases, with 6 bases between them. Germline V gene sequence: CDR1 SQVTM, CDR2 ANQGSEA. The CDR3 has 12 residues. This CDR3 reads CSVGGYQETQYF. In DNA, the CDR3 is TGCAGCGTTGGAGGCTACCAAGAGACCCAGTACTTC.

This clonotype has a handful of counts. This chain connects TRBV7-8 to TRBJ1-6, with unresolved D. The CDR3 is made up of 13 amino acids. V lost 1 base and J 10 bases, leaving 8 bases between the germline ends. From germline, CDR1 is SGHVS and CDR2 FQNEAQ. CDR3 bases: TGTGCCAGCAGCTTAGGTCTGGGATCACCCCTCCACTTT. Protein product: CASSLGLGSPLHF.

There are a few counts of this clonotype. V and J are TRBV20-1 and TRBJ1-2, with 7 bases fitting TRBD1. V shed 6 bases, J shed 6 bases, and the junction held 10 bases outside the gene matches. The V gene's germline CDR1 is DFQATT and CDR2 SNEGSKA (reference sequence). The CDR3 extends over 13 amino acids. CDR3 sequence (DNA): TGCAGTGCCGATGTACAGGGGAGGGATGGCTACACCTTC. Protein sequence: CSADVQGRDGYTF.

This clonotype was found a few times. V gene TRBV7-2 combines with J gene TRBJ1-1; D remains unclear. Germline CDR1 is SGHTA and CDR2 is FQGNSA. Trimming removed 5 bases at V and 5 bases at J, with 9 bases between. CDR3 length equals 12 residues. The CDR3 nucleotides are TGTGCCAGCAGCAAGCGTTGGACTGAAGCTTTCTTT. The encoded protein is CASSKRWTEAFF.

This clonotype was recorded only once. This chain joins TRBV12-3 or TRBV12-4 and TRBJ2-6; tentatively, D is TRBD1 (5 bases). The V gene lost 7 bases and the J gene lost 4 bases, with 20 bases spanning the gap. The CDR3 loop spans 17 amino acids. In nucleotides, the CDR3 is TGTGCCAGCACCCTAACCCTGGGGCACTCCGGGGCCAACGTCCTGACTTTC. As protein: CASTLTLGHSGANVLTF.

CDR3 in amino acids: CASSNPGTGVGEQYF. The CDR3, as DNA: TGTGCCAGTAGTAATCCGGGGACAGGGGTAGGGGAGCAGTACTTC. The chain employs TRBV19 and TRBJ2-7; 10 bases are a match to TRBD1. The J segment lost 7 bases and the V segment lost 4 bases, leaving 10 bases of the junction unmatched. The CDR3 length is 15 residues. CDR1 and CDR2 (germline): LNHDA, SQIVND (reference sequence).

The CDR3 region is CATSRDAYQETQYF. The CDR3 DNA reads as TGTGCCACCAGCAGGGACGCCTACCAAGAGACCCAGTACTTC. The rearrangement uses TRBV15 and TRBJ2-5; D gene ambiguous. This CDR3 comprises 14 residues. Trimming took off 3 bases at V and 0 bases at J, with 8 bases between the two ends. Looked up from germline, CDR1 is LNHNV and CDR2 is YYDKDF (reference sequence). The variable domain in full, with the rest retrieved from reference TRBV15 and TRBJ2-5, is DAMVIQNPRYQVTQFGKPVTLSCSQTLNHNVMYWYQQKSSQAPKLLFHYYDKDFNNEADTPDNFQSRRPNTSFCFLDIRSPGLGDTAMYLCATSRDAYQETQYFGPGTRLLVL.

There are a few counts of this clonotype. This chain connects TRBV6-1 to TRBJ2-5; tentatively, D is TRBD2 (6 bases). The CDR3 has 15 amino acids. V was cut by 6 bases and J by 1 base, with 15 bases left in between. Germline V gives CDR1 MNHNS, CDR2 SASEGT. This CDR3 reads CASRVPGLLQETQYF. For the CDR3, the DNA is TGTGCCAGCAGGGTGCCGGGACTGCTCCAAGAGACCCAGTACTTC.

The gene calls are TRBV11-2 and TRBJ2-2; D is ambiguous. V was trimmed by 7 bases and J by 7 bases, leaving 28 bases between them. This CDR3 is built from 18 residues. Per the germline V gene, CDR1 is SGHAT and CDR2 is FQNNGV. This CDR3 is CASTRRRESLGWDGELFF. In DNA, the CDR3 is TGTGCCAGCACCCGACGTCGCGAGTCCCTGGGGTGGGACGGGGAGCTGTTTTTT.

Many counts were recorded for this clonotype. The V call is TRBV7-8, the J call TRBJ1-1; D unclear. Looked up from germline, CDR1 is SGHVS and CDR2 is FQNEAQ. CDR3 size: 13 residues. Trimming cost V 1 base and J 5 bases, with 8 bases left between them. DNA for the CDR3: TGTGCCAGCAGCTTAGAGATGGGGACTGAAGCTTTCTTT. Its translation: CASSLEMGTEAFF.

CDR3 sequence: CAILTKAGPTEQFF. The CDR3 nucleotides read TGCGCCATCTTGACCAAGGCAGGTCCTACCGAGCAGTTCTTC. The chain combines TRBV23-1 with TRBJ2-1; the D is unclear. TRBV23-1 is an open reading frame whose function is uncertain. With 10 bases removed from V and 10 bases from J, the gap between germline ends came to 23 bases. This CDR3 region has 14 residues.